This is a list of T cell receptor beta chains from one sample in a study of cytomegalovirus exposure and HLA in healthy donors. Only in-frame clones appear in the TCRdb table, and some are missing; sequencing was by immunoSEQ multiplex PCR. The sample lists about 160,000 clones, around 72% occurring once. Sequenced input: PBMCs. Receptors were obtained from a woman aged 45-65 years in good health and CMV-seropositive. CDR3s include the opening cysteine and the closing phenylalanine or tryptophan. The D gene is left open where the match is weak. Only some rows state a clone size, as once, few, many or a class for expanded clones.

V gene	J gene	clone size	D gene	CDR3 protein	CDR3 DNA
TRBV9	TRBJ2-1	once	TRBD2	CASSQTSVSNEQFF	TGTGCCAGCAGCCAGACTAGCGTAAGCAATGAGCAGTTCTTC
TRBV2	TRBJ2-3	once	-	CASSGASSTDTQYF	TGCGCCAGCAGTGGAGCATCAAGCACAGATACGCAGTATTTT
TRBV18	TRBJ2-5	-	-	CASWNQGETQYF	TGTGCCAGCTGGAACCAGGGGGAGACCCAGTACTTC
TRBV28	TRBJ2-7	-	TRBD1	CASSLLDRGEQYF	TGTGCCAGCAGTTTACTCGACAGGGGCGAGCAGTACTTC
TRBV6-5	TRBJ2-1	-	-	CASSHSTRQFF	TGTGCCAGCAGTCACTCAACTCGGCAGTTCTTC
TRBV19	TRBJ1-6	-	TRBD1	CASSRGQINSPLHF	TGTGCCAGTAGCAGGGGACAGATTAATTCACCCCTCCACTTT
TRBV19	TRBJ1-4	-	-	CATQGPLGTTNEKLFF	TGTGCCACCCAGGGGCCATTGGGGACAACTAATGAAAAACTGTTTTTT
TRBV13	TRBJ2-7	-	TRBD2	CASSWGLAGAHEQYF	TGTGCCAGCAGCTGGGGACTAGCGGGAGCCCACGAGCAGTACTTC
TRBV6-1	TRBJ2-1	-	-	CASSVSVGGYNEQFF	TGTGCCAGCAGTGTATCCGTTGGAGGCTACAATGAGCAGTTCTTC
TRBV7-2	TRBJ1-2	-	-	CASSLNPNSYGYTF	TGTGCCAGCAGCTTAAATCCGAACAGTTATGGCTACACCTTC
TRBV4-1	TRBJ1-1	-	-	CASSQGAFGATEAFF	TGCGCCAGCAGCCAAGGGGCCTTTGGGGCTACTGAAGCTTTCTTT
TRBV5-1	TRBJ2-7	-	-	CASSWAGDSYEQYF	TGCGCCAGCAGCTGGGCAGGGGACTCCTACGAGCAGTACTTC
TRBV27	TRBJ1-2	-	-	CASSDGGGYGYTF	TGTGCCAGCAGTGATGGGGGAGGCTATGGCTACACCTTC
TRBV7-2	TRBJ2-3	-	-	CASSLRGSTDTQYF	TGTGCCAGCAGCTTACGAGGATCGACAGATACGCAGTATTTT
TRBV18	TRBJ2-1	-	TRBD2	CASSNSGGYNEQFF	TGTGCCAGCTCAAATAGCGGGGGGTACAATGAGCAGTTCTTC
TRBV5-4	TRBJ1-1	-	-	CASSLGEDVLNTEAFF	TGTGCCAGCAGCTTAGGGGAGGACGTACTGAACACTGAAGCTTTCTTT
TRBV6-4	TRBJ2-1	-	TRBD2	CASSGGTSGGHEQFF	TGTGCCAGCAGTGGGGGGACTAGCGGGGGCCATGAGCAGTTCTTC
TRBV11-2	TRBJ1-2	-	TRBD1	CASRNRQGSRGYTF	TGTGCCAGCAGAAATCGACAGGGCTCAAGGGGCTACACCTTC
TRBV2	TRBJ2-7	-	TRBD2	CASRELAGNRWEQYF	TGTGCCAGCAGGGAACTAGCGGGTAACCGTTGGGAGCAGTACTTC
TRBV28	TRBJ2-7	-	-	CASTKTQGWAYEQYF	TGTGCCAGCACCAAAACCCAGGGTTGGGCCTACGAGCAGTACTTC